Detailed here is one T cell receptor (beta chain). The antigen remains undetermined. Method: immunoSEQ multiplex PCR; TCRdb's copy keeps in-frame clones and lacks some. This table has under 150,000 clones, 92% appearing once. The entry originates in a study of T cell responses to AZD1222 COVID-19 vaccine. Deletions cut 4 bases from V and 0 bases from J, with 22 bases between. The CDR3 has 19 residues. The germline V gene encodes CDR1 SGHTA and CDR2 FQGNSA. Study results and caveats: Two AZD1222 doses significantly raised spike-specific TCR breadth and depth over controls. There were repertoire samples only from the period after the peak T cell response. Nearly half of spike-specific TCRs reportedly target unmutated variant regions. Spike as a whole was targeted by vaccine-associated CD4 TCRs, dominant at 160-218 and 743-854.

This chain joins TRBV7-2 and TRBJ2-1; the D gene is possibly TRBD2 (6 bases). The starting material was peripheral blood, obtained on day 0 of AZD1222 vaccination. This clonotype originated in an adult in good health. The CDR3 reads CASSSAGTWGGSSYNEQFF. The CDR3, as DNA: TGTGCCAGCAGCTCCGCCGGGACTTGGGGTGGAAGCTCCTACAATGAGCAGTTCTTC.